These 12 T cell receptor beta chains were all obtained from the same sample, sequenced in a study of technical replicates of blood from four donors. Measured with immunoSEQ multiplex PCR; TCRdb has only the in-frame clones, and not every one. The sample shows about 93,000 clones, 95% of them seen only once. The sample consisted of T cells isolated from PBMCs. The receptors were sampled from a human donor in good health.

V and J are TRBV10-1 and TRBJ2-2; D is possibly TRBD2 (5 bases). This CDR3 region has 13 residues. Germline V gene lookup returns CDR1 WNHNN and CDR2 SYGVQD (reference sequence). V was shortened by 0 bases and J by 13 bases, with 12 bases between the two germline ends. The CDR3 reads CASSESQVGGLFF. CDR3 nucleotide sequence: TGCGCCAGCAGTGAGTCTCAGGTCGGAGGGCTGTTTTTT.

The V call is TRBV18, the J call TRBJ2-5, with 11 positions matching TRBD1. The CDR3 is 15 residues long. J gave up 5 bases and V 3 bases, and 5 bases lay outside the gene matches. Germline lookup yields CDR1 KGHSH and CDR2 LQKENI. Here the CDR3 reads CASSPPGTGGETQYF. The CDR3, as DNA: TGTGCCAGCTCACCCCCCGGGACAGGGGGTGAGACCCAGTACTTC.

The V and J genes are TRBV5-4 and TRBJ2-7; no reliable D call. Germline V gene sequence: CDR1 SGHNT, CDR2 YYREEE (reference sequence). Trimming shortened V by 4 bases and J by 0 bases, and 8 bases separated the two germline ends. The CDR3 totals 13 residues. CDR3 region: CASSPSSSYEQYF. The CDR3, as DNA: TGTGCCAGCAGCCCTTCCAGCTCCTACGAGCAGTACTTC.

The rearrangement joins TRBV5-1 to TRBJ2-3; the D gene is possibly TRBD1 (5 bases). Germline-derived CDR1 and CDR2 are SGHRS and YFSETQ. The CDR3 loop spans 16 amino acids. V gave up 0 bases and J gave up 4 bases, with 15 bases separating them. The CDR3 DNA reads TGCGCCAGCAGCTTGGGGGGCTACCGCGAGGCAGATACGCAGTATTTT. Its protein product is CASSLGGYREADTQYF.

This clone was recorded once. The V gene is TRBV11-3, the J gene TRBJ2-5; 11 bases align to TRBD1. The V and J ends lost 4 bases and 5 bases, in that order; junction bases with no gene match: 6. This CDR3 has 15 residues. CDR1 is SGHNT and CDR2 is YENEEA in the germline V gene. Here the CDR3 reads CASSSGTGGTETQYF. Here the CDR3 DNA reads TGTGCCAGCAGCTCAGGGACAGGGGGTACGGAGACCCAGTACTTC.

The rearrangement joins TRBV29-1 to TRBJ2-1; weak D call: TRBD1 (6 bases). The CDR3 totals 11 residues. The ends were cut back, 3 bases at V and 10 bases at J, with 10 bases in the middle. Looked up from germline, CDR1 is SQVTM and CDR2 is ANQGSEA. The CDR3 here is CSVDPGDEQFF. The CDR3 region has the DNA TGCAGCGTTGACCCAGGGGACGAGCAGTTCTTC.

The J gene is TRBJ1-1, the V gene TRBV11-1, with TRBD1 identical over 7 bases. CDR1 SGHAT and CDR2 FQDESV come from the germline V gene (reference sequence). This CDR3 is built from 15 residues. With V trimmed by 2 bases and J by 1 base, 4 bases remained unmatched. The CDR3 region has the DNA TGTGCCAGCAGCTTAACAGGGGCGACGAACACTGAAGCTTTCTTT. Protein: CASSLTGATNTEAFF.

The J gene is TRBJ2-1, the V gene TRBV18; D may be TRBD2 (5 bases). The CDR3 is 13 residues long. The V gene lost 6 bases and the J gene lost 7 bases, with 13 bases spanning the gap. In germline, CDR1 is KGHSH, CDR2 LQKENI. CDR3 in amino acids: CASSPPGSNEQFF. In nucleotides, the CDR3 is TGTGCCAGCTCGCCCCCGGGGTCGAATGAGCAGTTCTTC. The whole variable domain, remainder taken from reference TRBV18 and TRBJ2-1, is NAGVMQNPRHLVRRRGQEARLRCSPMKGHSHVYWYRQLPEEGLKFMVYLQKENIIDESGMPKERFSAEFPKEGPSILRIQQVVRGDSAAYFCASSPPGSNEQFFGPGTRLTVL.

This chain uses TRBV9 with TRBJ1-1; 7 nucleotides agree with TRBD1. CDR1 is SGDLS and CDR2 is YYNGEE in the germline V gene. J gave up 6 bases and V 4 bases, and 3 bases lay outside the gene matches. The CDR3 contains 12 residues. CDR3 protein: CASSPGGAEAFF. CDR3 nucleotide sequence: TGTGCCAGCAGCCCAGGGGGTGCTGAAGCTTTCTTT. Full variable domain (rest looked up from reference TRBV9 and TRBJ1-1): DSGVTQTPKHLITATGQRVTLRCSPRSGDLSVYWYQQSLDQGLQFLIQYYNGEERAKGNILERFSAQQFPDLHSELNLSSLELGDSALYFCASSPGGAEAFFGQGTRLTVV.

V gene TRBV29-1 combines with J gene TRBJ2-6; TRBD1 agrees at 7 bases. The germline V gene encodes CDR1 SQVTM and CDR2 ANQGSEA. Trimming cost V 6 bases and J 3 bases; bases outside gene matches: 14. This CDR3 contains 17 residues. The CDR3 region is CSVQGTQIGYGANVLTF. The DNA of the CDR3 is TGCAGCGTACAGGGGACCCAAATTGGGTATGGGGCCAACGTCCTGACTTTC.

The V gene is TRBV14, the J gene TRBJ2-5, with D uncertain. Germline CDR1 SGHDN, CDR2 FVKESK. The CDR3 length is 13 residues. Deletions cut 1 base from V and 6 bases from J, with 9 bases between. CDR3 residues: CASSQGSRKTQYF. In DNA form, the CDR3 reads TGTGCCAGCAGCCAAGGTTCTAGGAAGACCCAGTACTTC. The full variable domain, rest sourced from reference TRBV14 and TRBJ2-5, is EAGVTQFPSHSVIEKGQTVTLRCDPISGHDNLYWYRRVMGKEIKFLLHFVKESKQDESGMPNNRFLAERTGGTYSTLKVQPAELEDSGVYFCASSQGSRKTQYFGPGTRLLVL.

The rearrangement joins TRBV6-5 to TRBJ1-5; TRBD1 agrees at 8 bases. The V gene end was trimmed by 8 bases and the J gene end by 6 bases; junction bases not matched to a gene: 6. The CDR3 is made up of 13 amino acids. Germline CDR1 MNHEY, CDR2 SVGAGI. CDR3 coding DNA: TGTGCCAGCCGAGCAGGGGGCAGTCAGCCCCAGCATTTT. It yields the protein CASRAGGSQPQHF.